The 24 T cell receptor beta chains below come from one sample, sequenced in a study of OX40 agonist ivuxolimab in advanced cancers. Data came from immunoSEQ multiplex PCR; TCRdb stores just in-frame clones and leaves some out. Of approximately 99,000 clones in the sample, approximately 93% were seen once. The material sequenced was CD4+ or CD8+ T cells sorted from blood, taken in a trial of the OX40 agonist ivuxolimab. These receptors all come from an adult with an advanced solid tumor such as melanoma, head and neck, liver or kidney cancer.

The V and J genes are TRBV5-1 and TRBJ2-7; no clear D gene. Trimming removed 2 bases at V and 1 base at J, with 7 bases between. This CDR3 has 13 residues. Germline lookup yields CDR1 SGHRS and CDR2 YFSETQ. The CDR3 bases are TGCGCCAGCAGCTTCGGCGGTTCCTACGAGCAGTACTTC. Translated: CASSFGGSYEQYF. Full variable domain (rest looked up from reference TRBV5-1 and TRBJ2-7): KAGVTQTPRYLIKTRGQQVTLSCSPISGHRSVSWYQQTPGQGLQFLFEYFSETQRNKGNFPGRFSGRQFSNSRSEMNVSTLELGDSALYLCASSFGGSYEQYFGPGTRLTVT.

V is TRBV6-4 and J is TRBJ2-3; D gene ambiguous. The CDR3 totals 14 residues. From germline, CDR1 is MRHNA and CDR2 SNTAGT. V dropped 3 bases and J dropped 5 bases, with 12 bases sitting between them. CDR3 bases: TGTGCCAGCAGTGAAGCCGGTTGGGTAGATACGCAGTATTTT. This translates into CASSEAGWVDTQYF.

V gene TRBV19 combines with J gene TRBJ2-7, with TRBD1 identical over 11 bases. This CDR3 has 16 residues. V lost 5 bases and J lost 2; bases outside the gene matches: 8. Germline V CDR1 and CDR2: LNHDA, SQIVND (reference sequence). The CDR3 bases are TGTGCCAGTAGTCCAGGACAGGGGGCGAACCCCTACGAGCAGTACTTC. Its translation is CASSPGQGANPYEQYF.

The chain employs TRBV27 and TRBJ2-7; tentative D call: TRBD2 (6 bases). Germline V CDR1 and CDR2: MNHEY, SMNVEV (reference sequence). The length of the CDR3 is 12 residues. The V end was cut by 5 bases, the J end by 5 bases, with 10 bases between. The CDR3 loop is CASSGTPHEQYF. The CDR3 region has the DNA TGTGCCAGCAGTGGGACTCCGCACGAGCAGTACTTC.

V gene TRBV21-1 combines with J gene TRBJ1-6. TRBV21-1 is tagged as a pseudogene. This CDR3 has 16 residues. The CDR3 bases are TGTGCCAGCAGCAAAGCCACGCTGGGGAGAGGATCACCCCTCCACTTT. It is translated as CASSKATLGRGSPLHF.

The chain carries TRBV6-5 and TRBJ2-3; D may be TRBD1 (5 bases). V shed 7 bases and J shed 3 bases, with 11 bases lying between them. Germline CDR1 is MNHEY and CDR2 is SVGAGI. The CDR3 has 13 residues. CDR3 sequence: CASTLPGTDTQYF. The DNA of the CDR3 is TGTGCCAGCACTTTGCCAGGGACAGATACGCAGTATTTT.

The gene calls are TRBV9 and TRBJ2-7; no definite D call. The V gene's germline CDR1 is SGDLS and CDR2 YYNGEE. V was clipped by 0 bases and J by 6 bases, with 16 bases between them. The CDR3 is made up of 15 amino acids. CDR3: CASSVDGLGSGEQYF. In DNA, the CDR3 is TGTGCCAGCAGCGTAGATGGCCTCGGGTCCGGCGAGCAGTACTTC.

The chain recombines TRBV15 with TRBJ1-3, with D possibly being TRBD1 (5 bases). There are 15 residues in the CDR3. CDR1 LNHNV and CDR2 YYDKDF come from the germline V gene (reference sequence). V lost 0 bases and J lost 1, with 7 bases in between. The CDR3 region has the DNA TGTGCCACCAGCAGAGACAGGGCGTCTGGAAACACCATATATTTT. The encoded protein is CATSRDRASGNTIYF.

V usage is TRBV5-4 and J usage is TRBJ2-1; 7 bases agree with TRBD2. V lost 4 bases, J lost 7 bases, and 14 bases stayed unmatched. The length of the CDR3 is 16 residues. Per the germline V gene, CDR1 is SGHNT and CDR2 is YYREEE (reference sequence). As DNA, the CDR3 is TGTGCCAGCAGCCTTCCTGGGGGGGTCCCTTTTAATGAGCAGTTCTTC. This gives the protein CASSLPGGVPFNEQFF.

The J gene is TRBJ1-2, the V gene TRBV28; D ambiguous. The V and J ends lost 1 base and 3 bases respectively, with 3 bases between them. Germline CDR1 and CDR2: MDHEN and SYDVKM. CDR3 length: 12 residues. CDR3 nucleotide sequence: TGTGCCAGCAGTTTATCCGACTATGGCTACACCTTC. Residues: CASSLSDYGYTF.

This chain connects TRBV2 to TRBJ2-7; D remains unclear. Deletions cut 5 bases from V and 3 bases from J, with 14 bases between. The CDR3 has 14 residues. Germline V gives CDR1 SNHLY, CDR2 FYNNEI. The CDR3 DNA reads TGTGCCAGCAGTTTGTCGGGTGCCCACTACGAGCAGTACTTC. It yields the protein CASSLSGAHYEQYF.

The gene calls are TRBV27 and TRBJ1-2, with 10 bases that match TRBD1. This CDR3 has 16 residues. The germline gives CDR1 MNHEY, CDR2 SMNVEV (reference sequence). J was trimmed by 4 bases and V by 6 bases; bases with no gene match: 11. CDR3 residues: CASSLLGQGVGYGYTF. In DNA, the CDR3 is TGTGCCAGCAGCCTCTTAGGACAGGGGGTAGGCTATGGCTACACCTTC.

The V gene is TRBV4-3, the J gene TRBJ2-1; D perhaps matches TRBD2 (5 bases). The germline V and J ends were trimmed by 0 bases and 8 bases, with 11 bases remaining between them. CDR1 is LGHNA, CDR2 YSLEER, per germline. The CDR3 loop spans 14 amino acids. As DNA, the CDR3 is TGCGCCAGCAGCCAAGATAGGACTTATGATGAGCAGTTCTTC. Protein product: CASSQDRTYDEQFF.

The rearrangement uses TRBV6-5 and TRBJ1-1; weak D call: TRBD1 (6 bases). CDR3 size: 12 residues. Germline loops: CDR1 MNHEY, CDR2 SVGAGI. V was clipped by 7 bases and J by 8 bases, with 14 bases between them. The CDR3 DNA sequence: TGTGCCAGCACGGGGGACACCAGGGAAGCTTTCTTT. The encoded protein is CASTGDTREAFF.

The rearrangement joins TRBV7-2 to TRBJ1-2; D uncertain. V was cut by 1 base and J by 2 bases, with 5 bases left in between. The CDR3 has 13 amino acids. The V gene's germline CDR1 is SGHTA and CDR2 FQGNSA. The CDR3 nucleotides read TGTGCCAGCAGCTTAGGGGAGAACTATGGCTACACCTTC. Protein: CASSLGENYGYTF.

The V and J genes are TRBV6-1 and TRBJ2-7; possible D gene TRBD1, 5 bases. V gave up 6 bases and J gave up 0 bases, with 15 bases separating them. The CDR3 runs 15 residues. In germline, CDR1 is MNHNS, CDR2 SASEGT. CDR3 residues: CASRLTPGLSYEQYF. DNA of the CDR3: TGTGCCAGCAGGTTGACACCAGGGCTCTCCTACGAGCAGTACTTC.

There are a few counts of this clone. The CDR3 is CASSLLMNTEAFF. CDR3 bases: TGTGCCAGCAGCCTGTTAATGAACACTGAAGCTTTCTTT. The rearrangement joins TRBV7-9 to TRBJ1-1; D is unclear. Trimming pared 5 bases from V and 0 bases from J, leaving 7 bases between. Germline V gene data show CDR1 as SEHNR and CDR2 as FQNEAQ (reference sequence). The CDR3 is made up of 13 amino acids.

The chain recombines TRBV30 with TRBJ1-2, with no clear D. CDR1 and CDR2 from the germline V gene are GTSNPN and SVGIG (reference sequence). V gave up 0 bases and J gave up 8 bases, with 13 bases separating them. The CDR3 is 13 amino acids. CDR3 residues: CAWSVLGSGGYTF. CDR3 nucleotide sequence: TGTGCCTGGAGTGTACTGGGATCGGGCGGCTACACCTTC.

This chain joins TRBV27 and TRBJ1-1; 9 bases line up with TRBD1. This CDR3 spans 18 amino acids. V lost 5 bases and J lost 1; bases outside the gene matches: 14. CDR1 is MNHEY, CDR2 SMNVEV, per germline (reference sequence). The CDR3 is CASSPHRGRRQQNTEAFF. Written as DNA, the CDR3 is TGTGCCAGCAGTCCTCACAGGGGGCGGCGGCAACAGAACACTGAAGCTTTCTTT.

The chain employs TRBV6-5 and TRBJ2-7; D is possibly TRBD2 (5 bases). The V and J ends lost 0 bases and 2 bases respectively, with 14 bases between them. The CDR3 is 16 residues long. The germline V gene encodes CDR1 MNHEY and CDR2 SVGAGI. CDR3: CASSYSMAGGTYEQYF. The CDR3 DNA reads TGTGCCAGCAGTTACTCGATGGCCGGAGGCACCTACGAGCAGTACTTC.

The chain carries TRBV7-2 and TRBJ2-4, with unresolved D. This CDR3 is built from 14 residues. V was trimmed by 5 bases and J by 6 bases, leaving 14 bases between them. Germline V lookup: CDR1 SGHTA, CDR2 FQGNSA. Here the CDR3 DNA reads TGTGCCAGCAGCGCCTGGGCTGGCGGAAACATTCAGTACTTC. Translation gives CASSAWAGGNIQYF.

The CDR3 bases are TGTGCCACCCAGCACGTCTCCGCGGGACCCGCGAACACCGGGGAGCTGTTTTTT. Encoded protein: CATQHVSAGPANTGELFF. The rearrangement joins TRBV27 to TRBJ2-2, with D perhaps matching TRBD2 (6 bases). The V gene's germline CDR1 is MNHEY and CDR2 SMNVEV (reference sequence). The CDR3 loop spans 18 amino acids. Trimming shortened V by 10 bases and J by 0 bases, and 24 bases separated the two germline ends.

The CDR3 spells CASSFHLLAGDSSYNEQFF. The CDR3 coding sequence is TGTGCCAGCAGCTTTCACTTACTAGCGGGAGATAGCTCCTACAATGAGCAGTTCTTC. The genes are TRBV7-2 and TRBJ2-1, with TRBD2 matching 11 bases. This CDR3 has 19 amino acids. The germline V gene has CDR1 SGHTA and CDR2 FQGNSA. V trimming: 3 bases; J trimming: 0 bases; junction bases outside the gene matches: 10.

CDR3 coding DNA: TGTGCCAGTAGTATGGGTAGAGGGGCAGATACGCAGTATTTT. It yields the protein CASSMGRGADTQYF. This chain links TRBV19 with TRBJ2-3, with D possibly called TRBD1 or TRBD2 (5 bases each). Trimming removed 3 bases at V and 4 bases at J, with 11 bases between. The CDR3 has 14 amino acids. Looked up from germline, CDR1 is LNHDA and CDR2 is SQIVND (reference sequence).